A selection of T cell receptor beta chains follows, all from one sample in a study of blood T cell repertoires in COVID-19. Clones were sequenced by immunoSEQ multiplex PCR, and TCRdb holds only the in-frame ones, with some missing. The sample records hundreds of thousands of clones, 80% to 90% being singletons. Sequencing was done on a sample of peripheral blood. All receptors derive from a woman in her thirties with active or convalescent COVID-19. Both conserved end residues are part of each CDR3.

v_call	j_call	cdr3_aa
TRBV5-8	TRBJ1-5	CASSSEDRNQPQHF
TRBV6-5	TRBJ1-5	CASWGGGNQPQHF
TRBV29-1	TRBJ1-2	CSGWTGGVYGYTF
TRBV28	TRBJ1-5	CASSLRTGALSNQPQHF
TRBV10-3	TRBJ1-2	CAISENPGADYGYTF
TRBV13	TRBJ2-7	CASSLRRVGGAYEQYF
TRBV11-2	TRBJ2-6	CASSLAYNNVLTF
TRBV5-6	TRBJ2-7	CASSSDRGFYEQYF
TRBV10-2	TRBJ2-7	CASREDRGLGYEQYF
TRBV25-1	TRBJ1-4	CASSDSEQGRREKLFF
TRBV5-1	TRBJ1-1	CASSLGWGLNTEAFF
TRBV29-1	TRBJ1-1	CSVEDGRGTEAFF
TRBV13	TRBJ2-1	CASSLEGSGTNEQFF
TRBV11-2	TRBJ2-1	CASKQNQGSYNEQFF
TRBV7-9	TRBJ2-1	CASSPKPLRGGNNEQFF
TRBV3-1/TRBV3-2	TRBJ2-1	CASSSGLAELNEQFF
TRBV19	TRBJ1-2	CASSRQGGRGYTF